This TCR beta chain was retrieved from a study of shared T cell receptors in the human thymus. The CDR3 is made up of 17 amino acids. Per germline, CDR1 ENHRY and CDR2 SYGVKD. The V end lost 3 bases, the J end lost 4 bases, and 19 bases lay between the germline ends. Profiled with immunoSEQ multiplex PCR; TCRdb holds only in-frame clones, not every one. The profile shows about 540,000 clones, around 82% of them singletons. These data were likewise used in another study, on human thymus T cells. This second study notes: Donor material was obtained from healthy Finnish infants undergoing corrective surgery for congenital heart defects. Corrective heart surgery yielded the resections from which the thymus tissue came. Biased V and J segment usage appeared in thymus and peripheral blood.

The chain joins TRBV10-3 to TRBJ2-1, with D possibly matching TRBD2 (6 bases). The sample consisted of thymocytes. The sequence was collected from a boy under two years old with a congenital heart defect. CDR3 loop: CAISDGGEEGNYNEQFF. DNA of the CDR3: TGTGCCATCAGTGATGGAGGGGAGGAGGGGAATTACAATGAGCAGTTCTTC.